This passage covers 13 T cell receptor beta chains from one sample sequenced in a study of human T cells and chemical hapten exposure. TCRdb processed the RACE reads anew with MiXCR; each CDR3 protein has one entry. Here the sample spans 70,000 to 95,000 distinct CDR3 sequences, 6.5% to 8% being singletons. Time point described: patch test 2, 6 weeks after DPC sensitization. Treatment noted: therapeutic diphenylcyclopropenone sensitization with weekly scalp DPC. Sequencing was performed on whole blood, taken in connection with sensitization to the hapten diphenylcyclopropenone (DPC). These TCRs come from a woman in her 30s with alopecia areata. Some clones in this sample may be carry-over from other donors' samples.

This sequence joins TRBV6-2 or TRBV6-3 and TRBJ1-1, with D uncertain. Germline lookup yields CDR1 MNHEY and CDR2 SVGEGT. Deletions cut 6 bases from V and 8 bases from J, with 16 bases between. This CDR3 contains 13 residues. The CDR3 coding sequence is TGTGCCAGCAGCCCCCCTAAGGGATGGGAAGCTTTCTTT. This encodes CASSPPKGWEAFF.

To note about this clonotype: This could be a read error, since a much larger clone is one nucleotide away. V gene TRBV2 combines with J gene TRBJ1-2; perhaps TRBD1 as D (5 bases). With 6 bases removed from V and 4 bases from J, the gap between germline ends came to 9 bases. Germline V CDR1 and CDR2: SNHLY, FYNNEI. The CDR3 runs to 12 residues. CDR3: CASRGRGYGYTF. The CDR3 region has the DNA TGTGCCAGCAGGGGGCGCGGCTATGGCTACACCTTC.

CDR3 DNA sequence: TGTGCCAGCTCACCAAACCAGGCGGGCTATGGCTACACCTTC. This translates into CASSPNQAGYGYTF. This chain links TRBV18 with TRBJ1-2, with unresolved D. Between the trimmed V and J ends, which lost 2 bases and 4 bases, there was a span of 11 bases. This CDR3 contains 14 residues. Germline V gives CDR1 KGHSH, CDR2 LQKENI.

Many counts were recorded for this clonotype. CDR3 residues: CAWGLQDTQYF. CDR3 sequence (DNA): TGTGCCTGGGGGTTACAAGATACGCAGTATTTT. V is TRBV30 and J is TRBJ2-3; D is ambiguous. The CDR3 has 11 residues. V lost 5 bases and J 5 bases, leaving 8 bases between the germline ends. Germline V gives CDR1 GTSNPN, CDR2 SVGIG (reference sequence).

This clonotype was observed many times. The genes are TRBV18 and TRBJ2-7; 11 nucleotides agree with TRBD1. The CDR3 totals 15 residues. Germline V gene sequence: CDR1 KGHSH, CDR2 LQKENI. V trimming: 4 bases; J trimming: 2 bases; junction bases outside the gene matches: 4. The CDR3 DNA reads TGTGCCAGCTCACAGGGACAGGGGGGGACCTACGAGCAGTACTTC. This sequence encodes CASSQGQGGTYEQYF.

This clonotype has ten or more counts. The genes are TRBV2 and TRBJ1-2; 7 bases agree with TRBD1. J gave up 6 bases and V 7 bases, and 11 bases lay outside the gene matches. Germline V CDR1 and CDR2: SNHLY, FYNNEI. CDR3 length equals 14 residues. Here the CDR3 reads CASTRDRDVHGYTF. CDR3 nucleotides: TGTGCCAGCACCCGCGACAGGGATGTCCATGGCTACACCTTC.

This clonotype showed up just a few times. The CDR3 DNA reads TGTGCCAGCAGTGGGGGGACAGGGGATGAAAAACTGTTTTTT. This sequence encodes CASSGGTGDEKLFF. The rearrangement joins TRBV2 to TRBJ1-4; TRBD1 agrees at 10 bases. Germline CDR1 SNHLY, CDR2 FYNNEI. This CDR3 has 14 amino acids. With V trimmed by 4 bases and J by 6 bases, 2 bases remained unmatched.

In its sample, this clonotype was seen many times. The chain carries TRBV7-2 and TRBJ2-3; D unclear. Trimming pared 3 bases from V and 2 bases from J, leaving 6 bases between. The CDR3 has 13 amino acids. Looked up from germline, CDR1 is SGHTA and CDR2 is FQGNSA. The chain's CDR3 is CASSFKNTDTQYF. CDR3 nucleotide sequence: TGTGCCAGCAGCTTCAAAAACACAGATACGCAGTATTTT. The full variable domain, completed using reference TRBV7-2 and TRBJ2-3, is GAGVSQSPSNKVTEKGKDVELRCDPISGHTALYWYRQSLGQGLEFLIYFQGNSAPDKSGLPSDRFSAERTGGSVSTLTIQRTQQEDSAVYLCASSFKNTDTQYFGPGTRLTVL.

This clonotype appeared many times. The CDR3 protein is CASSQGTENQPQHF. DNA of the CDR3: TGCGCCAGCAGCCAAGGGACAGAAAATCAGCCCCAGCATTTT. V gene TRBV4-1 combines with J gene TRBJ1-5, with D maybe TRBD1 (6 bases). This CDR3 has 14 residues. Trimming cost V 1 base and J 4 bases, with 8 bases left between them. Germline lookup yields CDR1 MGHRA and CDR2 YSYEKL.

This clonotype showed up just once. This may stem from a read error, because a much larger clone lies one nucleotide away. Likely a read error: the CDR3 ends without its conserved phenylalanine or tryptophan. V and J are TRBV12-3 or TRBV12-4 and TRBJ2-7; the D gene is possibly TRBD2 (6 bases). V was shortened by 5 bases and J by 3 bases, with 20 bases between the two germline ends. The CDR3 totals 16 residues. The CDR3 DNA reads TGTGCCAGCAGTCCCCCCGGGACTGCTACGCACTACGAGCAGTACTCC. As protein: CASSPPGTATHYEQYS.

On this clonotype itself: Mismatch with germline at one junction end may stem from a read error. CDR3 coding DNA: TGTGCCAGCAGTCTAGCGGGCGAGCAGTACTTC. Its protein product is CASSLAGEQYF. This chain links TRBV12-3 or TRBV12-4 with TRBJ2-7, with 8 bases that match TRBD2. The CDR3 consists of 11 residues.

This clonotype came up a few times. The V and J genes are TRBV30 and TRBJ1-1; 9 bases map to TRBD1. Germline trimming cut 3 bases from V and 1 base from J; bases unmatched to any gene: 3. The CDR3 has 14 residues. Germline V gene data show CDR1 as GTSNPN and CDR2 as SVGIG (reference sequence). CDR3: CAWRPGQGNTEAFF. The CDR3 DNA follows: TGTGCCTGGAGACCGGGACAGGGGAACACTGAAGCTTTCTTT.

This clonotype was recorded a few times. The V call is TRBV12-3 or TRBV12-4, the J call TRBJ2-2, with D maybe TRBD1 (5 bases). CDR3 length equals 14 residues. Trimming shortened V by 4 bases and J by 8 bases, and 14 bases separated the two germline ends. The CDR3 loop reads CASSSLWAGGELFF. CDR3 nucleotides: TGTGCCAGCAGTTCCCTTTGGGCAGGGGGGGAGCTGTTTTTT.